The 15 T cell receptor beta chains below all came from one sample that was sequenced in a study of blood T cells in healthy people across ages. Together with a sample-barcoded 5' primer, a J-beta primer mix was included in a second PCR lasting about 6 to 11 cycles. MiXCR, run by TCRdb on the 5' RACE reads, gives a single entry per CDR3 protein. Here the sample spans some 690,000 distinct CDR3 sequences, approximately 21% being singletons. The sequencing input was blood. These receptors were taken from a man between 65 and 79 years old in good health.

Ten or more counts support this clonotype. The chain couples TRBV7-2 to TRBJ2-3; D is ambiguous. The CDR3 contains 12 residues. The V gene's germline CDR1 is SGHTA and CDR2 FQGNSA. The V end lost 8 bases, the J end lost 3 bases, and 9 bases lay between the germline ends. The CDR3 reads CASSETTDTQYF. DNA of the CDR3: TGTGCCAGCTCGGAGACGACAGATACGCAGTATTTT.

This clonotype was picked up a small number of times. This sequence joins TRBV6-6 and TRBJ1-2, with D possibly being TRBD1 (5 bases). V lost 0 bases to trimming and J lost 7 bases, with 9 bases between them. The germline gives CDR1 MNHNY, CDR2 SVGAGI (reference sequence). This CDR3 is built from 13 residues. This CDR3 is CASSYSEGSGYTF. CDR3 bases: TGTGCCAGCAGTTACTCGGAGGGGTCTGGCTACACCTTC.

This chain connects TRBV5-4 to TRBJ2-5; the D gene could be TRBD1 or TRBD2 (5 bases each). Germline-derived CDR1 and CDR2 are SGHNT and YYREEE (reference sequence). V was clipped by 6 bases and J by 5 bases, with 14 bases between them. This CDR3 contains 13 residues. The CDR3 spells CASIGGAEETQYF. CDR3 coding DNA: TGTGCCAGCATTGGGGGTGCTGAGGAGACCCAGTACTTC.

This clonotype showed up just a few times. CDR3 loop: CASTVQGSYNEQFF. The CDR3 region has the DNA TGTGCCAGCACTGTGCAGGGCTCCTACAATGAGCAGTTCTTC. The chain uses TRBV6-1 and TRBJ2-1; TRBD1 might be the D (5 bases). Between the trimmed V and J ends, which lost 7 bases and 0 bases, there was a span of 10 bases. Germline CDR1 reads MNHNS; CDR2 reads SASEGT. This CDR3 comprises 14 residues.

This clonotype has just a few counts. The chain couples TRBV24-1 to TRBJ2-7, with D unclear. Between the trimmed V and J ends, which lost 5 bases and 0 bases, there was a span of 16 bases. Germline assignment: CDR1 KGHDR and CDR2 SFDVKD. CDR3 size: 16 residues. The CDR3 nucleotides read TGTGCCACCAGTGGCCGAATGGGTCGGAGCTCCTACGAGCAGTACGTC. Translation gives CATSGRMGRSSYEQYV.

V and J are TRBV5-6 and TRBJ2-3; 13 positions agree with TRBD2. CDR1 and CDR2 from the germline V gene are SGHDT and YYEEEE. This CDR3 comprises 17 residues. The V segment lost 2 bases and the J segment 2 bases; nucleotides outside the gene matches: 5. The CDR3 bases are TGTGCCAGCAGCTTTACGGGACTAGCGGGGTACACAGATACGCAGTATTTT. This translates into CASSFTGLAGYTDTQYF.

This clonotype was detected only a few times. Written as DNA, the CDR3 is TGCAGCGTTGATATAAGCGGGACTTACAATGAGCAGTTCTTC. The encoded protein is CSVDISGTYNEQFF. The chain uses TRBV29-1 and TRBJ2-1, with 7 bases matching TRBD2. V shed 3 bases and J 4 bases; nucleotides not matched to a gene: 6. The germline gives CDR1 SQVTM, CDR2 ANQGSEA. There are 14 residues in the CDR3.

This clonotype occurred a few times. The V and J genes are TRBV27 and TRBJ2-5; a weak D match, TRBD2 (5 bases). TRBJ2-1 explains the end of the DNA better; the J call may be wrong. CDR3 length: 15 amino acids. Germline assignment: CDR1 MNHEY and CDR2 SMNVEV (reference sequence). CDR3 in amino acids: CASRPNGKGNNEQFF. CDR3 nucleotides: TGTGCCAGCAGACCTAACGGGAAGGGAAACAATGAGCAGTTCTTC.

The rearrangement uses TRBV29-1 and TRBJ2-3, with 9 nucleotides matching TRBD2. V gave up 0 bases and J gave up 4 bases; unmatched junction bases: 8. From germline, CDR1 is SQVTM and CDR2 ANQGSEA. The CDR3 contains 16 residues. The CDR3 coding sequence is TGCAGCGTTGAAGATCGGGGTAGCGGGAGCGCAGATACGCAGTATTTT. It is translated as CSVEDRGSGSADTQYF.

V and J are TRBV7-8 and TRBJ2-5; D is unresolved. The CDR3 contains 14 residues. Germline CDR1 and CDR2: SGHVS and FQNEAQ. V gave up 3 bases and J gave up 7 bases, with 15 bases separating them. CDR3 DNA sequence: TGTGCCAGCAGCTTTGCGACTGGAAAGGCGACCCAGTACTTC. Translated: CASSFATGKATQYF.

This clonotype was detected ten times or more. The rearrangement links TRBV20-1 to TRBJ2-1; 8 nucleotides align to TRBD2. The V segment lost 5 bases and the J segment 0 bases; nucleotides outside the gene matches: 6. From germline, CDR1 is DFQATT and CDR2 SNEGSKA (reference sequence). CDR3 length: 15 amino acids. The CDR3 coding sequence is TGCAGTGCTTCCAAGCGGGGGAGCTCCTACAATGAGCAGTTCTTC. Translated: CSASKRGSSYNEQFF.

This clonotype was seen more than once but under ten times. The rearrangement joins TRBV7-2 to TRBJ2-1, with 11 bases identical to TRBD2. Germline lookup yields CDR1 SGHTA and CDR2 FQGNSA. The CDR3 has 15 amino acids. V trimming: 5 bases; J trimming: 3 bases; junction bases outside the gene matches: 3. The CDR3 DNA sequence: TGTGCCAGCAGCGAGACTAGCGGGGTCTACAATGAGCAGTTCTTC. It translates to CASSETSGVYNEQFF.

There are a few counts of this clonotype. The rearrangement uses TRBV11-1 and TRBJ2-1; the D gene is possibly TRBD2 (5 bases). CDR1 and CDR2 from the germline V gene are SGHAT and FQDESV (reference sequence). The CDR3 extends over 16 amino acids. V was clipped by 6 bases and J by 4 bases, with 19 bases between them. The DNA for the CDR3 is TGTGCCAGCAGTTCCGAGGGAGCCCAGCCATACAATGAGCAGTTCTTC. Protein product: CASSSEGAQPYNEQFF.

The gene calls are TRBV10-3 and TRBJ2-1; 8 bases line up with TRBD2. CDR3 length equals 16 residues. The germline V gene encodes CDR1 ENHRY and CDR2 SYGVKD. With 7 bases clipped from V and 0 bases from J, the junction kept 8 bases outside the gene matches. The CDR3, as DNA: TGTGCCATCATGGGGGATAGCGGGGTCTCCTACAATGAGCAGTTCTTC. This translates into CAIMGDSGVSYNEQFF.

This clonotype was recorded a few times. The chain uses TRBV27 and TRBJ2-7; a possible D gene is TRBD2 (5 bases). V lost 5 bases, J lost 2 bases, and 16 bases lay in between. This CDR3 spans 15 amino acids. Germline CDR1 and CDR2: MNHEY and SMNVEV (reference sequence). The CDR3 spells CASSMATGGAYEQYF. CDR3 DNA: TGTGCCAGCAGTATGGCAACCGGAGGTGCCTACGAGCAGTACTTC.